Following are 22 T cell receptor beta chains from one sample sequenced in a study of patients and donors after allogeneic stem cell transplantation. MiXCR, run by TCRdb on the RT-PCR reads, gives a single entry per CDR3 protein. The sample comprises about 210,000 distinct CDR3 sequences, 38% of which are singletons, and approximately 10% rests with the top ten. Input material: blood, either unsorted or a sorted T cell fraction (not recorded which). The receptors shown here come from a human donor who was either an allogeneic HSCT recipient or a stem cell or donor lymphocyte infusion donor (not recorded which). It is not recorded whose cells these are; they may come from a transplant donor.

The V gene is TRBV27, the J gene TRBJ2-1; D gene ambiguous. V dropped 2 bases and J dropped 0 bases, with 11 bases sitting between them. Germline V gene sequence: CDR1 MNHEY, CDR2 SMNVEV (reference sequence). There are 16 residues in the CDR3. The CDR3 sequence: CASSLGVFSSYNEQFF. DNA for the CDR3: TGTGCCAGCAGTTTAGGGGTTTTCAGCTCCTACAATGAGCAGTTCTTC.

The rearrangement joins TRBV28 to TRBJ2-3; the match to TRBD2 covers 11 bases. V dropped 5 bases and J dropped 1; count of bases not matched to a gene: 14. The germline gives CDR1 MDHEN, CDR2 SYDVKM. The length of the CDR3 is 19 residues. CDR3 region: CASSGPKRLAGLRTDTQYF. In nucleotides, the CDR3 is TGTGCCAGCAGTGGGCCGAAACGACTAGCGGGGTTACGCACAGATACGCAGTATTTT. The full variable domain, its missing parts supplied by reference TRBV28 and TRBJ2-3, is DVKVTQSSRYLVKRTGEKVFLECVQDMDHENMFWYRQDPGLGLRLIYFSYDVKMKEKGDIPEGYSVSREKKERFSLILESASTNQTSMYLCASSGPKRLAGLRTDTQYFGPGTRLTVL.

The chain links TRBV5-1 to TRBJ2-2, with TRBD2 matching 8 bases. Germline CDR1 reads SGHRS; CDR2 reads YFSETQ. The length of the CDR3 is 14 residues. V lost 6 bases to trimming and J lost 2 bases; unmatched junction nucleotides: 3. The CDR3 DNA is TGCGCCAGCAAAGCGGGGGCTAACACCGGGGAGCTGTTTTTT. Translated, it gives CASKAGANTGELFF.

The chain links TRBV20-1 to TRBJ1-1, with D tentatively TRBD1 (5 bases). V dropped 3 bases and J dropped 2 bases, with 13 bases sitting between them. Germline V gene lookup returns CDR1 DFQATT and CDR2 SNEGSKA (reference sequence). The CDR3 runs 14 residues. Here the CDR3 DNA reads TGCAGTGCTAGGGAGGGGAGTTTTAACACTGAAGCTTTCTTT. Translating it yields CSAREGSFNTEAFF.

The chain employs TRBV20-1 and TRBJ2-2, with D tentatively TRBD2 (7 bases). Trimming stripped 5 bases from V and 2 bases from J, with 18 bases between. Germline V gene lookup returns CDR1 DFQATT and CDR2 SNEGSKA (reference sequence). CDR3 length: 16 residues. CDR3 nucleotides: TGCAGTGCTGGATCCCGGGGAGGGGGAAACACCGGGGAGCTGTTTTTT. Translating gives CSAGSRGGGNTGELFF.

The CDR3 here is CASSQEAGYSNQPQHF. For the CDR3, the DNA is TGCGCCAGCAGCCAAGAGGCAGGGTATAGCAATCAGCCCCAGCATTTT. The chain links TRBV4-1 to TRBJ1-5; a weak D match, TRBD1 (5 bases). Germline CDR1 MGHRA, CDR2 YSYEKL. The CDR3 is made up of 16 amino acids. V shed 0 bases and J shed 0 bases, with 9 bases lying between them.

This clonotype was recorded a few times. The chain carries TRBV2 and TRBJ2-3; no definite D call. Trimming left V 7 bases short and J 2 bases short, with 19 bases between. This CDR3 is 16 amino acids long. Germline loops: CDR1 SNHLY, CDR2 FYNNEI. CDR3 region: CASNQRQVLLTDTQYF. The DNA of the CDR3 is TGTGCCAGCAACCAACGCCAGGTCCTACTCACAGATACGCAGTATTTT.

The gene calls are TRBV20-1 and TRBJ1-5; D is possibly TRBD1 (6 bases). The germline V gene encodes CDR1 DFQATT and CDR2 SNEGSKA (reference sequence). There are 13 residues in the CDR3. V lost 5 bases and J 7 bases, leaving 15 bases between the germline ends. In DNA, the CDR3 is TGCAGTGCTGCACAGGGAGCGTGGCAGCCCCAGCATTTT. As protein: CSAAQGAWQPQHF.

This chain links TRBV5-1 with TRBJ2-1, with 9 nucleotides matching TRBD1. With V trimmed by 0 bases and J by 4 bases, 5 bases remained unmatched. Germline values: CDR1 SGHRS, CDR2 YFSETQ. The CDR3 sequence is 16 residues long. The CDR3 nucleotides read TGCGCCAGCAGCTTGGAGCAGGGACAGGGATACAATGAGCAGTTCTTC. Protein product: CASSLEQGQGYNEQFF.

This clonotype has just a few counts. The chain recombines TRBV5-8 with TRBJ1-1, with 11 bases matching TRBD1. J lost 5 bases, V lost 4 bases, and 13 bases had no gene match. This CDR3 is built from 17 residues. Germline CDR1 and CDR2: SGHTS and YDEGEE. The CDR3 sequence: CASSPLAWTGGSTEAFF. For the CDR3, the DNA is TGTGCCAGCAGCCCCTTAGCCTGGACAGGGGGCTCAACTGAAGCTTTCTTT.

The V gene is TRBV10-3, the J gene TRBJ2-3; maybe TRBD1 (5 bases). V was clipped by 0 bases and J by 6 bases, with 28 bases between them. The CDR3 sequence is 20 residues long. CDR1 and CDR2 from the germline V gene are ENHRY and SYGVKD. CDR3 amino acids: CAISESRGSGILNGRDTQYF. In DNA, the CDR3 is TGTGCCATCAGTGAGTCAAGGGGATCAGGGATCCTTAACGGCAGGGATACGCAGTATTTT.

This clonotype appeared a few times. The chain uses TRBV9 and TRBJ2-2; D is uncertain. CDR1 is SGDLS and CDR2 is YYNGEE in the germline V gene. Trimming pared 2 bases from V and 5 bases from J, leaving 4 bases between. The CDR3 contains 12 residues. CDR3 bases: TGTGCCAGCAGCGTTCAAACCGGGGAGCTGTTTTTT. Protein sequence: CASSVQTGELFF.

This CDR3 is CASSPRQGRNADTQYF. DNA of the CDR3: TGTGCCAGCAGCCCCCGACAGGGGCGCAACGCAGATACGCAGTATTTT. This chain uses TRBV6-6 with TRBJ2-3, with 8 bases identical to TRBD1. Germline V lookup: CDR1 MNHNY, CDR2 SVGAGI (reference sequence). The V and J ends lost 6 bases and 4 bases, in that order; junction bases with no gene match: 12. The CDR3 runs to 16 residues.

A few counts support this clonotype. This chain uses TRBV4-3 with TRBJ1-5, with D possibly matching TRBD1 (6 bases). CDR3 length equals 15 residues. The germline V and J ends were trimmed by 2 bases and 2 bases, with 10 bases remaining between them. Germline CDR1 is LGHNA and CDR2 is YSLEER. The CDR3 region is CASSQNRVGNQPQHF. DNA of the CDR3: TGCGCCAGCAGCCAAAACAGGGTAGGCAATCAGCCCCAGCATTTT.

DNA for the CDR3: TGCAGCGTTTTATCGGTCGACAAGCCCGAAGCTTTCTTT. It yields the protein CSVLSVDKPEAFF. V and J are TRBV29-1 and TRBJ1-1; D not certain. Germline V CDR1 and CDR2: SQVTM, ANQGSEA. The V end lost 5 bases, the J end lost 8 bases, and 18 bases lay between the germline ends. The CDR3 extends over 13 amino acids. The whole variable domain, filled in from reference TRBV29-1 and TRBJ1-1, reads SAVISQKPSRDICQRGTSLTIQCQVDSQVTMMFWYRQQPGQSLTLIATANQGSEATYESGFVIDKFPISRPNLTFSTLTVSNMSPEDSSIYLCSVLSVDKPEAFFGQGTRLTVV.

V is TRBV7-9 and J is TRBJ1-6; 8 nucleotides agree with TRBD1. The CDR3 contains 15 residues. J lost 9 bases, V lost 1 base, and 5 bases had no gene match. CDR1 and CDR2 from the germline V gene are SEHNR and FQNEAQ (reference sequence). The CDR3 loop reads CASSLGGQVRSPLHF. CDR3 bases: TGTGCCAGCAGCTTAGGGGGACAGGTCCGTTCACCCCTCCACTTT.

The V and J genes are TRBV6-1 and TRBJ1-6; a possible D gene is TRBD1 (5 bases). Trimming left V 1 base short and J 10 bases short, with 14 bases between. The CDR3 is made up of 15 amino acids. The germline CDR1 and CDR2 sequences are MNHNS and SASEGT. CDR3 DNA sequence: TGTGCCAGCAGTGAAGGATGGGGGACCCCCTCACCCCTCCACTTT. Protein sequence: CASSEGWGTPSPLHF.

The chain couples TRBV5-1 to TRBJ2-1, with TRBD2 matching 8 bases. The CDR3 has 11 amino acids. Germline CDR1 reads SGHRS; CDR2 reads YFSETQ. J gave up 16 bases and V 4 bases, and 7 bases lay outside the gene matches. The CDR3 nucleotides are TGCGCCAGCAGCGTGAGCGGGGGTAAATTCTTC. Its protein product is CASSVSGGKFF.

The rearrangement uses TRBV7-4 and TRBJ1-5; 7 bases line up with TRBD1. V was clipped by 4 bases and J by 5 bases; unmatched bases: 11. Per germline, CDR1 SGHVT and CDR2 SQSDAQ. This CDR3 comprises 16 residues. CDR3 residues: CASSYQQGISDQPQHF. CDR3 nucleotide sequence: TGTGCCAGCAGCTACCAACAGGGGATAAGCGATCAGCCCCAGCATTTT.

This chain joins TRBV20-1 and TRBJ2-1; D unclear. Between the trimmed V and J ends, which lost 6 bases and 1 base, there was a span of 10 bases. The length of the CDR3 is 13 residues. Germline CDR1 DFQATT, CDR2 SNEGSKA (reference sequence). Here the CDR3 reads CSAPRGSYNEQFF. The CDR3 DNA reads TGCAGTGCCCCTCGAGGATCCTACAATGAGCAGTTCTTC.

This rearrangement joins TRBV12-3 or TRBV12-4 to TRBJ2-2; D possibly uses TRBD1 or TRBD2 (6 bases each). V dropped 3 bases and J dropped 3 bases, with 8 bases sitting between them. The CDR3 contains 14 residues. The CDR3 DNA reads as TGTGCCAGCAGTTTGAGGGGGGACACCGGGGAGCTGTTTTTT. Protein sequence: CASSLRGDTGELFF.

The chain couples TRBV4-1 to TRBJ1-1, with D possibly matching TRBD1 (6 bases). The V end lost 1 base, the J end lost 1 base, and 10 bases lay between the germline ends. This CDR3 has 15 amino acids. Per the germline V gene, CDR1 is MGHRA and CDR2 is YSYEKL. CDR3 nucleotide sequence: TGCGCCAGCAGCCAAGTCCACAGGGAGAACACTGAAGCTTTCTTT. It codes for CASSQVHRENTEAFF.